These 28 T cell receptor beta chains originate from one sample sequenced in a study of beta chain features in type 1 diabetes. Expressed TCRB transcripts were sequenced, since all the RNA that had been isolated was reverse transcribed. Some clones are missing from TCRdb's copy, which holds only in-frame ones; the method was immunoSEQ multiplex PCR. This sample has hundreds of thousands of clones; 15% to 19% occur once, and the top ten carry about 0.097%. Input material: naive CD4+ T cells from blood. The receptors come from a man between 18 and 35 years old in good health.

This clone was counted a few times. DNA of the CDR3: TGTGCCAGCAGGAGGGGGCGTCCCTGGCCCCAGCATTTT. It is translated as CASRRGRPWPQHF. The chain recombines TRBV6-5 with TRBJ1-5, with 7 bases fitting TRBD1. The CDR3 is 13 amino acids. Germline loops: CDR1 MNHEY, CDR2 SVGAGI. V was clipped by 6 bases and J by 9 bases; unmatched bases: 8.

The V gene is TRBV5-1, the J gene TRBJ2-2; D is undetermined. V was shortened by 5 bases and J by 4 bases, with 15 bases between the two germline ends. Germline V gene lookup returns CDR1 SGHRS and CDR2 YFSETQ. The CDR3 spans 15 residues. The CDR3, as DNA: TGCGCCAGCAGTCTTTCAGGTCTAAGCACCGGGGAGCTGTTTTTT. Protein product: CASSLSGLSTGELFF.

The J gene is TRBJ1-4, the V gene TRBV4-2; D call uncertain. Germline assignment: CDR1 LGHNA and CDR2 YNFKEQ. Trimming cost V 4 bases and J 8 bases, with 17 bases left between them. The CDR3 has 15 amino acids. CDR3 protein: CASSLSGDMGEKLFF. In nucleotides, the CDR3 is TGTGCCAGCAGCCTAAGTGGGGATATGGGAGAAAAACTGTTTTTT.

The CDR3 region has the DNA TGTGCCAGCAGCTTCCGGCGGGAGGGATCTCATGAGCAGTTCTTC. This translates into CASSFRREGSHEQFF. This chain links TRBV11-2 with TRBJ2-1; 9 bases line up with TRBD2. The CDR3 covers 15 residues. Trimming removed 3 bases from V and 8 bases from J; junction bases left unmatched: 8. CDR1 SGHAT and CDR2 FQNNGV come from the germline V gene.

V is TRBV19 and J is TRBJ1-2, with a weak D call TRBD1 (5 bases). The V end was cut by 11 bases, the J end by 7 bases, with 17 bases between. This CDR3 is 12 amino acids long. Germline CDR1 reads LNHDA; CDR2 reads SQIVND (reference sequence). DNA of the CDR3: TGTGCCGGAAAGACAGCCCCGGGTGGCTACACCTTC. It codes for CAGKTAPGGYTF. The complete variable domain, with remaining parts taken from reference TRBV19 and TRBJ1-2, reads DGGITQSPKYLFRKEGQNVTLSCEQNLNHDAMYWYRQDPGQGLRLIYYSQIVNDFQKGDIAEGYSVSREKKESFPLTVTSAQKNPTAFYLCAGKTAPGGYTFGSGTRLTVV.

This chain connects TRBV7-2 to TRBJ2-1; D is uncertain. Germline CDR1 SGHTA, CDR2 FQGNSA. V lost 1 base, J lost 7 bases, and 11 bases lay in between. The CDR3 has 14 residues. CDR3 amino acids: CASSLGGIANEQFF. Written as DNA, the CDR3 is TGTGCCAGCAGCTTAGGGGGAATCGCGAATGAGCAGTTCTTC.

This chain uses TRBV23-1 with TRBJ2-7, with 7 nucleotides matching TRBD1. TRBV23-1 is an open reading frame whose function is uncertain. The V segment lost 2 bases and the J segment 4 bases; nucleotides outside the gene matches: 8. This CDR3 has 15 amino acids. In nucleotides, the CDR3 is TGCGCCAGCAGTCAAGCCGGGACAGCCCCTTACGAGCAGTACTTC. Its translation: CASSQAGTAPYEQYF.

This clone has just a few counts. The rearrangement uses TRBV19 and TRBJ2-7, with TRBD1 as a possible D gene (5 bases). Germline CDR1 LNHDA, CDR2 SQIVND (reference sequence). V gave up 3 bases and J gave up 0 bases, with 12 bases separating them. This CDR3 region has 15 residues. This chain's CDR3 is CASSIGGASSYEQYF. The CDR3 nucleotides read TGTGCCAGTAGTATCGGTGGGGCTTCCTCCTACGAGCAGTACTTC.

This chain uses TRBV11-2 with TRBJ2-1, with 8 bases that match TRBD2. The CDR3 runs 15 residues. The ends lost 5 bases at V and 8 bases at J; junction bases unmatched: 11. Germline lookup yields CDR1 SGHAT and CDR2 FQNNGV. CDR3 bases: TGTGCCAGCAGCCGACGGACGGGGGGGCCCTATGAGCAGTTCTTC. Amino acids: CASSRRTGGPYEQFF.

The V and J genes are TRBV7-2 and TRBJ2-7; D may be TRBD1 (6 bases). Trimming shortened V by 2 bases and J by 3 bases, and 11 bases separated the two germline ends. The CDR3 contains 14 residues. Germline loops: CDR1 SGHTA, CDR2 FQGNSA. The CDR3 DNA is TGTGCCAGCAGCTTATCAACAGGGCACTACGAGCAGTACTTC. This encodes CASSLSTGHYEQYF.

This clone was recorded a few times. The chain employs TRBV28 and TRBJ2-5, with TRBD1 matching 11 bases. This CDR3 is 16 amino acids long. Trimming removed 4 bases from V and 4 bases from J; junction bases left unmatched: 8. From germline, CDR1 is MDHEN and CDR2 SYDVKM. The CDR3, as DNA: TGTGCCAGCAGTTCCACCGGGACAGGGGGAAGAGAGACCCAGTACTTC. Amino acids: CASSSTGTGGRETQYF. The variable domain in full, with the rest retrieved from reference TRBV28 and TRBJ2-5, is DVKVTQSSRYLVKRTGEKVFLECVQDMDHENMFWYRQDPGLGLRLIYFSYDVKMKEKGDIPEGYSVSREKKERFSLILESASTNQTSMYLCASSSTGTGGRETQYFGPGTRLLVL.

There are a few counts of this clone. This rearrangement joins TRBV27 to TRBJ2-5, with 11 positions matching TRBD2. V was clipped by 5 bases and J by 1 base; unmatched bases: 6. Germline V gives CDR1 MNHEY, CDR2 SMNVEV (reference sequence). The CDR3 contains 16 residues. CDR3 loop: CASSPRLAGIQETQYF. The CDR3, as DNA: TGTGCCAGCAGTCCCCGACTAGCGGGGATCCAAGAGACCCAGTACTTC.

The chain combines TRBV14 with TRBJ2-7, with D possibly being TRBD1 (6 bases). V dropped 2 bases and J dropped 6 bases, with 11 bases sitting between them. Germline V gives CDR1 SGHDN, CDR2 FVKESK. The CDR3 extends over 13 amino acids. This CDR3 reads CASSQLTGGEQYF. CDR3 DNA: TGTGCCAGCAGCCAACTGACAGGCGGCGAGCAGTACTTC.

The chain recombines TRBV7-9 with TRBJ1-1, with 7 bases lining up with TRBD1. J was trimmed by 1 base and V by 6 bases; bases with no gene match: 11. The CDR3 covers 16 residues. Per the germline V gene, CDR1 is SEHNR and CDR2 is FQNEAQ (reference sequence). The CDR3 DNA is TGTGCCAGCAGATCCTCGACAGGGAAGGGGAACACTGAAGCTTTCTTT. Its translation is CASRSSTGKGNTEAFF.

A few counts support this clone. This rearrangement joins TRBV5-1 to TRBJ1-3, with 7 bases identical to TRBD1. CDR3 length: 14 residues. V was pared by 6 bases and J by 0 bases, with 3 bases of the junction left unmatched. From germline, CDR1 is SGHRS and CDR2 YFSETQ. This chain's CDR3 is CASTTGASGNTIYF. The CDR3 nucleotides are TGCGCCAGCACAACAGGGGCCTCTGGAAACACCATATATTTT.

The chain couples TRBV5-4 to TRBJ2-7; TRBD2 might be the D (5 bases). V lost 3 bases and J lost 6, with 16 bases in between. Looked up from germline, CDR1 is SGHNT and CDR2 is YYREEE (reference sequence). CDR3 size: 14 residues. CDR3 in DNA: TGTGCCAGCAGCTCCCTATCGGGGAGCGGCGAGCAGTACTTC. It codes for CASSSLSGSGEQYF.

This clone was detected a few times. The CDR3 region has the DNA TGTGCCAGCAGTGAATCCCGGGGGGGAGCCTCCTACGAGCAGTACTTC. Amino acid sequence: CASSESRGGASYEQYF. This chain connects TRBV25-1 to TRBJ2-7, with 8 bases matching TRBD2. V trimming: 1 base; J trimming: 0 bases; junction bases outside the gene matches: 5. The CDR3 covers 16 residues. Per germline, CDR1 MGHDK and CDR2 SYGVNS.

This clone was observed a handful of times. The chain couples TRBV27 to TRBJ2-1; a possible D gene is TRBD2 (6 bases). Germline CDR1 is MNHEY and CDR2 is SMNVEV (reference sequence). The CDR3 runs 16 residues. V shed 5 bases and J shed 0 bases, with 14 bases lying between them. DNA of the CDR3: TGTGCCAGCAGTACCCTCATGCGGGGCTCCTACAATGAGCAGTTCTTC. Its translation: CASSTLMRGSYNEQFF.

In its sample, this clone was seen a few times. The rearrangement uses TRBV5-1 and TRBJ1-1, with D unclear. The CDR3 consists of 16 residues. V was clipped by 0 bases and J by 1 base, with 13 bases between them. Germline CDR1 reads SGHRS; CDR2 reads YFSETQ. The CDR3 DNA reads TGCGCCAGCAGCTTGGGACTCACGATTAGGAACACTGAAGCTTTCTTT. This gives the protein CASSLGLTIRNTEAFF.

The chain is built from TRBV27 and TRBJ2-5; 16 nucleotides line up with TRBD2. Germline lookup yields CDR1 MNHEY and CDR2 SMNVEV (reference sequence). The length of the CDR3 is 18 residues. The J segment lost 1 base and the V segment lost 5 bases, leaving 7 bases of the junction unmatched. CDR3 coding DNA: TGTGCCAGCAGTCTTGGGACTAGCGGGAGGGCGAGCCAAGAGACCCAGTACTTC. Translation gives CASSLGTSGRASQETQYF.

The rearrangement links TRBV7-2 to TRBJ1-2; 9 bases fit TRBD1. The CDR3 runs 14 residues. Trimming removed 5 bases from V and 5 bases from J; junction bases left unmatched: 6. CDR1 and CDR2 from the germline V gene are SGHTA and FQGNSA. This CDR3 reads CASSQGQGLYGYTF. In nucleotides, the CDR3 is TGTGCCAGCAGCCAGGGACAGGGTTTATATGGCTACACCTTC.

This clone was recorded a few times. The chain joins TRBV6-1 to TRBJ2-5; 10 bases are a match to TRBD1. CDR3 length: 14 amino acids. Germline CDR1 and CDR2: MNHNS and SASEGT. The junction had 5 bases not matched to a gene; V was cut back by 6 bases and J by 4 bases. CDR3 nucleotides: TGTGCCAGCAGAGGGGACAGGGGCCGAGAGACCCAGTACTTC. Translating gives CASRGDRGRETQYF.

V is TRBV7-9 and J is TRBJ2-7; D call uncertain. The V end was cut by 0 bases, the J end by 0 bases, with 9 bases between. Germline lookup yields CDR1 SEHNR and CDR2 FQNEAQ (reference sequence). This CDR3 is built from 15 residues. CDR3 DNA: TGTGCCAGCAGCTTAGCGGGCAGGAGCTCCTACGAGCAGTACTTC. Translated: CASSLAGRSSYEQYF.

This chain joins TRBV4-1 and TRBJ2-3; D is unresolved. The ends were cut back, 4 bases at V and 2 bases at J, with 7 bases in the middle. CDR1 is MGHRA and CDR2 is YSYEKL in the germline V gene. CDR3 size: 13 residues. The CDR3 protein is CASSPSPTDTQYF. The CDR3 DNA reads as TGCGCCAGCAGCCCGTCTCCCACAGATACGCAGTATTTT.

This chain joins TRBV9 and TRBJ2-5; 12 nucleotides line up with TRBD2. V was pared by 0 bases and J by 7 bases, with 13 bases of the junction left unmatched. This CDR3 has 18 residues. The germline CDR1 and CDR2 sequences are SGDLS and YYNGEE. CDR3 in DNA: TGTGCCAGCAGCGTAGTCGCTAGCGGGGGGGCCAGGGAGGTGACCCAGTACTTC. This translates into CASSVVASGGAREVTQYF.

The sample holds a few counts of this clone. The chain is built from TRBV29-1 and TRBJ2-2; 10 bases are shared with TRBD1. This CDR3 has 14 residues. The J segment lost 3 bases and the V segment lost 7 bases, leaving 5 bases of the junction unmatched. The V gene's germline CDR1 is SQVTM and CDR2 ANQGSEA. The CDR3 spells CSARQGAYTGELFF. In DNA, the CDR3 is TGCAGCGCTAGACAGGGGGCTTACACCGGGGAGCTGTTTTTT.

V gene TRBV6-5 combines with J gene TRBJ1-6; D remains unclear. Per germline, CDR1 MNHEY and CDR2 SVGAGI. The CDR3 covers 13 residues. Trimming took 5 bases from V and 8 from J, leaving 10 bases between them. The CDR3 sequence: CASSERWDSPLHF. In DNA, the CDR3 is TGTGCCAGCAGTGAACGGTGGGATTCACCCCTCCACTTT.

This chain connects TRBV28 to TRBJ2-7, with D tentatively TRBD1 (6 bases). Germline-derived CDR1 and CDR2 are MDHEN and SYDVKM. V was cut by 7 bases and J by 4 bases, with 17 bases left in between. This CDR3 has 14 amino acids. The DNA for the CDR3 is TGTGCCAGCAACCGACCTGGGGGCATTTACGAGCAGTACTTC. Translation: CASNRPGGIYEQYF.